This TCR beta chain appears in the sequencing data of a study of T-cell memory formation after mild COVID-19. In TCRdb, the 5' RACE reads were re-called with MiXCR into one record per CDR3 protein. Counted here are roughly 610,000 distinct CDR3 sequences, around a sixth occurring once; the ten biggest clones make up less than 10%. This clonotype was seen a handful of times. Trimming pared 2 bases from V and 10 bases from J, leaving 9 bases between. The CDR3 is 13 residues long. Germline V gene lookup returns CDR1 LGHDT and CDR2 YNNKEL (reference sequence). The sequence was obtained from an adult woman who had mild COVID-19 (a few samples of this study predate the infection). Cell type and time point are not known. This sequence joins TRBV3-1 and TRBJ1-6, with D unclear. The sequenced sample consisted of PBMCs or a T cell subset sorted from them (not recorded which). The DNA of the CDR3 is TGTGCCAGCAGCCAACTTTCCGGCTCACCCCTCCACTTT. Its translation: CASSQLSGSPLHF.